The 12 T cell receptor beta chains presented below share a single source sample, sequenced in a study of T cells in tumors after PD-1 blockade (dated by TCRdb to between 2018 and 2021). Sample time point, as interpreted from the label and publication: before anti-PD-1 therapy. Receptor libraries were prepared by the immunoSEQ multiplex PCR assay. TCRdb obtained this table from immuneACCESS and retained in-frame rearrangements with V and J assigned. These tables miss some clones; where compared with another copy, unresolved V genes account for less than half of the shortfall, and the remainder is unexplained. Within this sample are 20,000 to 25,000 clones, with around 80% of them counted one time only. The ten largest clones capture 26% of the sample. The sample here was PBMCs, taken before anti-PD-1 treatment. These receptors were obtained from a human donor with basal cell carcinoma.

This clone appeared once. The chain combines TRBV7-9 with TRBJ2-7; weak D call: TRBD1 (6 bases). Germline values: CDR1 SEHNR, CDR2 FQNEAQ (reference sequence). The CDR3 has 15 amino acids. The V gene lost 1 base and the J gene lost 0 bases, with 10 bases spanning the gap. In DNA, the CDR3 is TGTGCCAGCAGCTTAGAACAGGGAAACTCCTACGAGCAGTACTTC. Amino acids: CASSLEQGNSYEQYF.

This clone turned up a few times. The junction does not match germline at one end; this may be a read error. This sample also contains other DNA sequences that code for the same CDR3. The chain combines TRBV2 with TRBJ2-1, with D possibly TRBD2 on 7 matching bases. The length of the CDR3 is 19 residues. The germline V gene encodes CDR1 SNHLY and CDR2 FYNNEI. CDR3 region: CPSCEGGAGAGSSYNEQFF. CDR3 nucleotides: TGTCCCAGCTGTGAAGGGGGGGCGGGGGCGGGGAGCTCCTACAATGAGCAGTTCTTC. Combining the CDR3 with reference TRBV2 and TRBJ2-1 gives the whole variable domain EPEVTQTPSHQVTQMGQEVILRCVPISNHLYFYWYRQILGQKVEFLVSFYNNEISEKSEIFDDQFSVERPDGSNFTLKIRSTKLEDSAMYFCPSCEGGAGAGSSYNEQFFGPGTRLTVL.

The chain joins TRBV5-5 to TRBJ2-7, with 8 bases fitting TRBD2. Germline values: CDR1 SGHKS, CDR2 YYEKEE (reference sequence). This CDR3 comprises 17 residues. V lost 0 bases, J lost 5 bases, and 13 bases stayed unmatched. The CDR3 loop is CASSLGKRRGGIDEQYF. CDR3 bases: TGTGCCAGCAGCTTGGGGAAGAGACGGGGGGGCATCGACGAGCAGTACTTC.

The chain recombines TRBV6-5 with TRBJ1-1; possible D gene TRBD1, 5 bases. V shed 5 bases and J shed 2 bases, with 15 bases lying between them. The CDR3 length is 15 residues. The germline gives CDR1 MNHEY, CDR2 SVGAGI. CDR3 residues: CASSRGTYGNTEAFF. The CDR3 region has the DNA TGTGCCAGCAGTCGCGGGACTTATGGAAACACTGAAGCTTTCTTT.

The chain has TRBV4-2 and TRBJ2-7; the match to TRBD2 covers 8 bases. The V gene's germline CDR1 is LGHNA and CDR2 YNFKEQ. The CDR3 is made up of 15 amino acids. V was pared by 2 bases and J by 2 bases, with 5 bases of the junction left unmatched. The CDR3 spells CASSQTSGITYEQYF. CDR3 DNA sequence: TGTGCCAGCAGCCAAACTAGCGGAATCACCTACGAGCAGTACTTC.

V gene TRBV18 combines with J gene TRBJ1-4; 8 nucleotides match TRBD1. Germline V gene data show CDR1 as KGHSH and CDR2 as LQKENI. The V gene end was trimmed by 3 bases and the J gene end by 8 bases; junction bases not matched to a gene: 5. The CDR3 has 14 residues. The CDR3 sequence is CASSPFGTGEKLFF. Here the CDR3 DNA reads TGTGCCAGCTCACCGTTTGGGACAGGCGAAAAACTGTTTTTT.

The chain couples TRBV3-1 (or the pseudogene TRBV3-2) to TRBJ2-1; TRBD2 matches 14 bases. The CDR3 spans 15 residues. The ends lost 5 bases at V and 10 bases at J; junction bases unmatched: 7. Looked up from germline, CDR1 is LGHDT and CDR2 is YNNKEL (reference sequence). CDR3 region: CASSKGLAGVEEQFF. The CDR3 bases are TGTGCCAGCAGCAAGGGACTAGCGGGAGTCGAAGAGCAGTTCTTC.

This clone was found once. The rearrangement joins TRBV19 to TRBJ2-6, with 7 bases that match TRBD2. Trimming removed 6 bases from V and 1 base from J; junction bases left unmatched: 6. Germline-derived CDR1 and CDR2 are LNHDA and SQIVND (reference sequence). The CDR3 consists of 16 residues. CDR3 sequence (DNA): TGTGCCAGTAGGAAAGCGGGGAGGTCTGGGGCCAACGTCCTGACTTTC. It translates to CASRKAGRSGANVLTF.

V and J are TRBV19 and TRBJ1-1, with 7 bases that match TRBD1. This CDR3 is 15 amino acids long. Germline CDR1 is LNHDA and CDR2 is SQIVND (reference sequence). V lost 5 bases and J lost 4; bases outside the gene matches: 10. The chain's CDR3 is CASSEVTGRVTEAFF. The CDR3 nucleotides read TGTGCCAGTAGTGAAGTGACAGGGAGAGTCACTGAAGCTTTCTTT.

This clone was picked up a small number of times. This sequence joins TRBV5-5 and TRBJ2-3, with TRBD2 matching 14 bases. Germline V lookup: CDR1 SGHKS, CDR2 YYEKEE (reference sequence). The CDR3 length is 17 residues. Trimming took 4 bases from V and 2 from J; bases not matched to a gene: 6. CDR3 sequence reads: CASSQRTSGGTTDTQYF. As DNA, the CDR3 is TGTGCCAGCAGCCAACGGACTAGCGGGGGGACCACAGATACGCAGTATTTT.

The V gene is TRBV4-1, the J gene TRBJ2-1; 9 bases align to TRBD2. The J segment lost 2 bases and the V segment lost 4 bases, leaving 6 bases of the junction unmatched. Germline V lookup: CDR1 MGHRA, CDR2 YSYEKL. The length of the CDR3 is 16 residues. CDR3 in amino acids: CASSRDASGAYNEQFF. The CDR3 DNA is TGCGCCAGCAGCCGGGATGCTAGCGGGGCCTACAATGAGCAGTTCTTC.

This clone is a singleton in its sample. This rearrangement joins TRBV11-3 to TRBJ2-2, with 7 bases identical to TRBD2. Trimming removed 7 bases from V and 1 base from J; junction bases left unmatched: 12. Per germline, CDR1 SGHNT and CDR2 YENEEA. The CDR3 is made up of 17 amino acids. The CDR3 spells CASTLGDGRQNTGELFF. The DNA for the CDR3 is TGTGCCAGCACCCTCGGCGACGGGAGGCAGAACACCGGGGAGCTGTTTTTT.